This passage covers 32 T cell receptor beta chains from one sample sequenced in a study of PD-1 blockade in classical Hodgkin lymphoma. Time point reported: cycle 4 day 1 (C4D1), after more than five weeks of nivolumab. Every patient experienced relapse after autologous stem cell transplantation, and brentuximab vedotin exposure varied. CD4+ T cells were purified from thawed PBMCs by magnetic negative selection. Some clones are missing from TCRdb's copy, which holds only in-frame ones; the method was immunoSEQ multiplex PCR. The profile covers around 11,000 clones, with roughly 74% appearing a single time and about 3.1% taken by the ten largest. The material sequenced was CD4+ T cells from blood, taken before the fourth cycle of nivolumab. Source of these receptors: a human donor with classical Hodgkin lymphoma.

The rearrangement links TRBV6-1 to TRBJ2-3; D perhaps matches TRBD1 (6 bases). The V end lost 1 base, the J end lost 7 bases, and 12 bases lay between the germline ends. The CDR3 covers 14 residues. The germline CDR1 and CDR2 sequences are MNHNS and SASEGT. The CDR3 spells CASSEGTDIYTQYF. In DNA, the CDR3 is TGTGCCAGCAGTGAAGGGACAGATATCTATACGCAGTATTTT.

The chain uses TRBV7-2 and TRBJ2-4, with D possibly being TRBD1 or TRBD2 (6 bases each). V lost 5 bases, J lost 9 bases, and 11 bases lay in between. There are 12 residues in the CDR3. CDR1 is SGHTA, CDR2 FQGNSA, per germline. In nucleotides, the CDR3 is TGTGCCAGCAGCGGAGGGGGGCTCATTCAGTACTTC. Protein product: CASSGGGLIQYF.

This sequence joins TRBV28 and TRBJ2-1; 10 nucleotides agree with TRBD1. CDR1 MDHEN and CDR2 SYDVKM come from the germline V gene. V dropped 4 bases and J dropped 8; count of bases not matched to a gene: 8. The CDR3 has 15 residues. The CDR3 DNA is TGTGCCAGCAGTTCGACAGGGGGCTGGGTGGATGAGCAGTTCTTC. Its protein product is CASSSTGGWVDEQFF.

The chain has TRBV5-1 and TRBJ2-5; TRBD1 agrees at 9 bases. The CDR3 length is 17 residues. In germline, CDR1 is SGHRS, CDR2 YFSETQ. J lost 5 bases, V lost 2 bases, and 13 bases had no gene match. The CDR3 loop is CASSLGTGQPSWETQYF. The CDR3 coding sequence is TGCGCCAGCAGCTTAGGGACAGGGCAGCCATCGTGGGAGACCCAGTACTTC.

The chain combines TRBV6-5 with TRBJ1-1; 7 bases line up with TRBD1. Losses at the gene ends were 5 bases for V and 5 bases for J; bases not matched to a gene: 8. The germline gives CDR1 MNHEY, CDR2 SVGAGI. This CDR3 comprises 14 residues. CDR3 sequence: CASSPLQGNTEAFF. CDR3 sequence (DNA): TGTGCCAGCAGTCCGCTACAGGGGAATACTGAAGCTTTCTTT.

A note on this clone: One junction end disagrees with the germline gene, perhaps due to a read error. This chain joins TRBV18 and TRBJ1-4, with a possible D match to TRBD1 (5 bases). This CDR3 has 16 residues. CDR1 is KGHSH, CDR2 LQKENI, per germline. CDR3 loop: CASAPVGAATNEKLFF. The CDR3, as DNA: TGTGCCAGCGCACCGGTCGGGGCCGCGACTAATGAAAAACTGTTTTTT.

The chain recombines TRBV5-1 with TRBJ1-2; D is unresolved. The germline V and J ends were trimmed by 0 bases and 8 bases, with 17 bases remaining between them. CDR1 and CDR2 from the germline V gene are SGHRS and YFSETQ. This CDR3 is 15 amino acids long. The DNA of the CDR3 is TGCGCCAGCAGCTTGGCCAACAGCGCGGCGGGCGGCTACACCTTC. This sequence encodes CASSLANSAAGGYTF. The complete variable domain, with remaining parts taken from reference TRBV5-1 and TRBJ1-2, reads KAGVTQTPRYLIKTRGQQVTLSCSPISGHRSVSWYQQTPGQGLQFLFEYFSETQRNKGNFPGRFSGRQFSNSRSEMNVSTLELGDSALYLCASSLANSAAGGYTFGSGTRLTVV.

The V call is TRBV5-1, the J call TRBJ2-7; D is perhaps TRBD1 or TRBD2 (6 bases each). There are 15 residues in the CDR3. Trimming took off 3 bases at V and 1 base at J, with 14 bases between the two ends. CDR1 is SGHRS, CDR2 YFSETQ, per germline. Here the CDR3 reads CASSSRGGRSYEQYF. The CDR3 nucleotides are TGCGCCAGCAGCTCCAGGGGAGGTAGGTCCTACGAGCAGTACTTC.

This chain joins TRBV28 and TRBJ2-7; 9 positions match TRBD2. Germline CDR1 is MDHEN and CDR2 is SYDVKM. This CDR3 has 15 residues. V shed 2 bases, J shed 5 bases, and the junction held 7 bases outside the gene matches. The CDR3 sequence: CASSLPGTSRNEQYF. Here the CDR3 DNA reads TGTGCCAGCAGTTTACCTGGGACTAGCAGGAACGAGCAGTACTTC.

The gene calls are TRBV10-3 and TRBJ1-4; unclear D gene. The CDR3 length is 14 residues. With 3 bases removed from V and 8 bases from J, the gap between germline ends came to 13 bases. Germline values: CDR1 ENHRY, CDR2 SYGVKD. The CDR3 DNA reads as TGTGCCATCAGTGATTCTAGGGTCAGGGAAAAACTGTTTTTT. Protein sequence: CAISDSRVREKLFF.

CDR3 sequence (DNA): TGCGCCAGCAGCTTTGAGGGAAGTAGTTCCTACAATGAGCAGTTCTTC. It yields the protein CASSFEGSSSYNEQFF. J is TRBJ2-1 and V is TRBV5-1; TRBD2 might be the D (5 bases). The CDR3 loop spans 16 amino acids. Trimming shortened V by 2 bases and J by 1 base, and 13 bases separated the two germline ends. Germline V gives CDR1 SGHRS, CDR2 YFSETQ.

V is TRBV5-1 and J is TRBJ1-5; 7 bases match TRBD1. CDR1 and CDR2 (germline): SGHRS, YFSETQ. With 4 bases clipped from V and 7 bases from J, the junction kept 8 bases outside the gene matches. This CDR3 has 14 amino acids. The CDR3 here is CASSINRGGQPQHF. The CDR3 bases are TGCGCCAGCAGCATAAACAGGGGAGGACAGCCCCAGCATTTT.

To note about this clone: At one of its ends the junction is not consistent with the germline gene, which may arise from a read error. The chain combines TRBV5-5 with TRBJ2-1; a possible D gene is TRBD2 (6 bases). This CDR3 spans 16 amino acids. CDR1 SGHKS and CDR2 YYEKEE come from the germline V gene (reference sequence). The CDR3 bases are TGTGCCAGCAGCTTGGCGGGCAGTTCGGACTACACTGAGCAGTTCTTC. This translates into CASSLAGSSDYTEQFF.

This clone was detected only once. Written as DNA, the CDR3 is TGTGCCAGCGCGGGGGACAGTTTGGGCCGAGAGACCCAGTACTTC. This sequence encodes CASAGDSLGRETQYF. This chain joins TRBV6-5 and TRBJ2-5; D possibly matches TRBD1 or TRBD2 (7 bases each). Germline V lookup: CDR1 MNHEY, CDR2 SVGAGI. This CDR3 has 15 residues. V was cut by 8 bases and J by 4 bases, with 20 bases left in between.

The chain combines TRBV19 with TRBJ1-5; the D is unclear. The CDR3 has 14 residues. Germline V gene sequence: CDR1 LNHDA, CDR2 SQIVND (reference sequence). Trimming removed 3 bases at V and 1 base at J, with 7 bases between. CDR3 in amino acids: CASSMFGSNQPQHF. CDR3 DNA: TGTGCCAGTAGTATGTTCGGCAGCAATCAGCCCCAGCATTTT.

CDR3 protein: CASSTDFYNEQFF. The DNA for the CDR3 is TGTGCCAGCAGTACGGACTTCTACAATGAGCAGTTCTTC. The rearrangement links TRBV6-1 to TRBJ2-1; D perhaps matches TRBD2 (5 bases). This CDR3 spans 13 amino acids. Germline CDR1 is MNHNS and CDR2 is SASEGT. The V gene lost 5 bases and the J gene lost 3 bases, with 8 bases spanning the gap.

The chain joins TRBV7-9 to TRBJ2-5; tentatively, D is TRBD1 (5 bases). V was pared by 2 bases and J by 5 bases, with 12 bases between. CDR1 is SEHNR, CDR2 FQNEAQ, per germline (reference sequence). CDR3 length equals 14 residues. The CDR3 nucleotides are TGTGCCAGCAGCTTATATCAGGGTCGGGAGACCCAGTACTTC. It encodes CASSLYQGRETQYF.

This clone was seen a single time. The CDR3 coding sequence is TGTGCCAGCAGCTACCTCGGGACAGGGAATCAGCCCCAGCATTTT. Its protein is CASSYLGTGNQPQHF. The gene calls are TRBV7-8 and TRBJ1-5; 9 bases agree with TRBD1. The CDR3 extends over 15 amino acids. The V gene's germline CDR1 is SGHVS and CDR2 FQNEAQ. The ends lost 4 bases at V and 4 bases at J; junction bases unmatched: 5.

The chain joins TRBV29-1 to TRBJ2-5; D unresolved. Germline V lookup: CDR1 SQVTM, CDR2 ANQGSEA. With 3 bases removed from V and 5 bases from J, the gap between germline ends came to 4 bases. CDR3 length: 10 residues. CDR3 nucleotide sequence: TGCAGCGTTGATACGGAGACCCAGTACTTC. This codes for CSVDTETQYF.

CDR3 sequence (DNA): TGTGCCTGGAGGCTAGCGGGAGGGGAGGTTACGCAGTATTTT. Its translation: CAWRLAGGEVTQYF. This chain uses TRBV30 with TRBJ2-3, with 12 bases lining up with TRBD2. This CDR3 comprises 14 residues. The junction had 6 bases not matched to a gene; V was cut back by 3 bases and J by 8 bases. The germline V gene has CDR1 GTSNPN and CDR2 SVGIG (reference sequence).

The gene calls are TRBV2 and TRBJ2-4; D is unresolved. The CDR3 loop spans 13 amino acids. Per the germline V gene, CDR1 is SNHLY and CDR2 is FYNNEI. Trimming took 8 bases from V and 0 from J, leaving 8 bases between them. The CDR3 region has the DNA TGTGCCAGCGGCCAGTTAGCCAAAAACATTCAGTACTTC. Encoded protein: CASGQLAKNIQYF.

A few counts support this clone. This chain's CDR3 is CASKAGTGGLAGGNEQFF. The CDR3 DNA follows: TGCGCCAGCAAGGCGGGGACAGGCGGACTAGCGGGAGGGAATGAGCAGTTCTTC. The gene calls are TRBV10-1 and TRBJ2-1, with 15 nucleotides matching TRBD2. Losses at the gene ends were 7 bases for V and 7 bases for J; bases not matched to a gene: 14. This CDR3 has 18 residues. CDR1 is WNHNN, CDR2 SYGVQD, per germline (reference sequence).

CDR3 sequence (DNA): TGTGCCAGCAGTGCGGACACCGTGAACACTGAAGCTTTCTTT. This gives the protein CASSADTVNTEAFF. The J gene is TRBJ1-1, the V gene TRBV27, with D possibly matching TRBD1 (5 bases). Germline loops: CDR1 MNHEY, CDR2 SMNVEV (reference sequence). Trimming cost V 5 bases and J 0 bases, with 10 bases left between them. The CDR3 runs to 14 residues.

The chain combines TRBV5-1 with TRBJ2-2; TRBD1 matches 9 bases. Germline CDR1 reads SGHRS; CDR2 reads YFSETQ. The CDR3 runs 19 residues. V trimming: 0 bases; J trimming: 5 bases; junction bases outside the gene matches: 14. CDR3 bases: TGCGCCAGCAGCTTGGCGGGACAGGGTGTAAGTCGCACGACCGGGGAGCTGTTTTTT. Translation: CASSLAGQGVSRTTGELFF.

The V and J genes are TRBV4-1 and TRBJ2-1; D remains unclear. Germline CDR1 is MGHRA and CDR2 is YSYEKL. This CDR3 has 14 residues. Trimming shortened V by 3 bases and J by 2 bases, and 8 bases separated the two germline ends. CDR3 in amino acids: CASSQGTTYNEQFF. The CDR3, as DNA: TGCGCCAGCAGCCAGGGAACTACCTACAATGAGCAGTTCTTC.

The rearrangement uses TRBV29-1 and TRBJ2-3, with 9 bases fitting TRBD1. Germline values: CDR1 SQVTM, CDR2 ANQGSEA. There are 14 residues in the CDR3. V shed 1 base, J shed 4 bases, and the junction held 3 bases outside the gene matches. The CDR3 nucleotides read TGCAGCGTTGAAGGGGGACAGGGAGCAGATACGCAGTATTTT. Encoded protein: CSVEGGQGADTQYF.

The J gene is TRBJ2-2, the V gene TRBV18; no clear D. The germline CDR1 and CDR2 sequences are KGHSH and LQKENI. The CDR3 extends over 16 amino acids. Between the trimmed V and J ends, which lost 1 base and 1 base, there was a span of 10 bases. The CDR3 region has the DNA TGTGCCAGCTCACCACAGGGTATCGGGAACACCGGGGAGCTGTTTTTT. Its translation: CASSPQGIGNTGELFF.

This chain connects TRBV6-5 to TRBJ1-5; D unresolved. The V end lost 0 bases, the J end lost 0 bases, and 6 bases lay between the germline ends. The CDR3 covers 15 residues. Germline CDR1 is MNHEY and CDR2 is SVGAGI. The CDR3 loop reads CASSYSRYSNQPQHF. The CDR3 DNA sequence: TGTGCCAGCAGTTACTCCAGGTATAGCAATCAGCCCCAGCATTTT.

This sequence joins TRBV5-1 and TRBJ1-6, with a weak D call TRBD1 (6 bases). CDR1 and CDR2 from the germline V gene are SGHRS and YFSETQ. The CDR3 has 14 amino acids. V lost 6 bases, J lost 10 bases, and 17 bases lay in between. CDR3 sequence (DNA): TGCGCCAGCACCACCGAGGGGGGAACGTCACCCCTCCACTTT. Its translation: CASTTEGGTSPLHF.

V is TRBV6-5 and J is TRBJ1-1; perhaps TRBD1 as D (6 bases). Germline V gene data show CDR1 as MNHEY and CDR2 as SVGAGI. The CDR3 is made up of 16 amino acids. V was cut by 4 bases and J by 4 bases, with 19 bases left in between. Written as DNA, the CDR3 is TGTGCCAGCAGTTCATCCCAGGGGAGGGGGGGCACTGAAGCTTTCTTT. This translates into CASSSSQGRGGTEAFF.

The chain has TRBV6-1 and TRBJ2-7; TRBD1 aligns across 9 bases. There are 15 residues in the CDR3. Germline lookup yields CDR1 MNHNS and CDR2 SASEGT. Germline trimming cut 5 bases from V and 3 bases from J; bases unmatched to any gene: 8. In DNA form, the CDR3 reads TGTGCCAGCAGTAAAGGACAGGGGTCAAGCTACGAGCAGTACTTC. It translates to CASSKGQGSSYEQYF.

The V gene is TRBV7-3, the J gene TRBJ2-3; D is unresolved. Germline values: CDR1 SGHTA, CDR2 FQGTGA. V was shortened by 0 bases and J by 6 bases, with 7 bases between the two germline ends. CDR3 length equals 13 residues. CDR3 DNA sequence: TGTGCCAGCAGCTTAACGGCCGGGGATACGCAGTATTTT. This sequence encodes CASSLTAGDTQYF.